This is a list of T cell receptor beta chains from one sample in a study of control samples from healthy donors and cancer patients. Some clones are missing from TCRdb's copy, which holds only in-frame ones; the method was immunoSEQ multiplex PCR. This sample has about 85,000 clones; approximately 91% occur once, and the top ten carry about 7.6%. The sequenced sample consisted of blood. The receptors derive from an older woman in good health. Each CDR3 is given with its conserved first and last residue. A D gene is named only where the DNA matches it firmly. The size of a clone is reported for some rows only, either as once, few or many, or as a class for expanded clones.

d_call: -; clone_size: -; j_call: TRBJ2-1; cdr3_length: 14; v_call: TRBV5-1; cdr3_nt: TGCGCCAGCAGCTTGGGCCCCTCCTACAATGAGCAGTTCTTC; cdr3_aa: CASSLGPSYNEQFF
d_call: TRBD2; clone_size: once; j_call: TRBJ2-7; cdr3_length: 18; v_call: TRBV9; cdr3_nt: TGTGCCAGCAGCACGCCTCAGATAGCGGGAGGTGGAAGGTACGAGCAGTACTTC; cdr3_aa: CASSTPQIAGGGRYEQYF
d_call: -; clone_size: -; j_call: TRBJ1-1; cdr3_length: 14; v_call: TRBV5-1; cdr3_nt: TGCGCCAGCCGGGTCGGGGATAGGGTGACTGAAGCTTTCTTT; cdr3_aa: CASRVGDRVTEAFF
d_call: -; clone_size: -; j_call: TRBJ2-5; cdr3_length: 15; v_call: TRBV10-3; cdr3_nt: TGTGCCATCAGTGATTCGAGCAGCCCCAGGGAGACCCAGTACTTC; cdr3_aa: CAISDSSSPRETQYF
d_call: -; clone_size: -; j_call: TRBJ1-3; cdr3_length: 11; v_call: TRBV30; cdr3_nt: TGTGCCTGGAATGCTGGAAACACCATATATTTT; cdr3_aa: CAWNAGNTIYF
d_call: TRBD2; clone_size: once; j_call: TRBJ2-1; cdr3_length: 17; v_call: TRBV5-1; cdr3_nt: TGCGCCAGCAGCTTGGCGGGGGGGCCTCAGTTGTACAATGAGCAGTTCTTC; cdr3_aa: CASSLAGGPQLYNEQFF
d_call: -; clone_size: -; j_call: TRBJ2-2; cdr3_length: 16; v_call: TRBV13; cdr3_nt: TGTGCCAGCAGCTTGGGGCGGGGGCAAGTCACCGGGGAGCTGTTTTTT; cdr3_aa: CASSLGRGQVTGELFF
d_call: TRBD1; clone_size: -; j_call: TRBJ2-7; cdr3_length: 15; v_call: TRBV5-1; cdr3_nt: TGCGCCAGCAGCTTGGCGGGGACAGGGACCTACGAGCAGTACTTC; cdr3_aa: CASSLAGTGTYEQYF
d_call: -; clone_size: -; j_call: TRBJ1-2; cdr3_length: 15; v_call: TRBV28; cdr3_nt: TGTGCCAGCAGTTTAATATGGGGGCGGGGCTATGGCTACACCTTC; cdr3_aa: CASSLIWGRGYGYTF
d_call: TRBD1; clone_size: -; j_call: TRBJ1-1; cdr3_length: 16; v_call: TRBV11-2; cdr3_nt: TGTGCCAGCAGCTTTCGGGACAGGGGGAACGGCGCTGAAGCTTTCTTT; cdr3_aa: CASSFRDRGNGAEAFF
d_call: -; clone_size: once; j_call: TRBJ1-2; cdr3_length: 8; v_call: TRBV2; cdr3_nt: TGTGCCATCAGTGGCTACACCTTC; cdr3_aa: CAISGYTF
d_call: -; clone_size: -; j_call: TRBJ1-3; cdr3_length: 14; v_call: TRBV3-1/TRBV3-2; cdr3_nt: TGTGCCAGCAGCTTAAACAGGGATGGAAACACCATATATTTT; cdr3_aa: CASSLNRDGNTIYF
d_call: -; clone_size: -; j_call: TRBJ1-2; cdr3_length: 12; v_call: TRBV28; cdr3_nt: TGTGCCAGCAGTTTCAGGGCTTGGGGCTACACCTTC; cdr3_aa: CASSFRAWGYTF
d_call: -; clone_size: -; j_call: TRBJ2-1; cdr3_length: 15; v_call: TRBV18; cdr3_nt: TGTGCCAGCTCACCAGCCGGGGGGCTAGGCAATGAGCAGTTCTTC; cdr3_aa: CASSPAGGLGNEQFF
d_call: -; clone_size: -; j_call: TRBJ1-5; cdr3_length: 17; v_call: TRBV19; cdr3_nt: TGTGCCAGTAGTATAGTTGGGGGGCGCAGGGGCAATCAGCCCCAGCATTTT; cdr3_aa: CASSIVGGRRGNQPQHF
d_call: -; clone_size: -; j_call: TRBJ2-6; cdr3_length: 17; v_call: TRBV5-4; cdr3_nt: TGTGCCAGCAGCTTGGCTTGGCAGAGCTCTGGGGCCAACGTCCTGACTTTC; cdr3_aa: CASSLAWQSSGANVLTF
d_call: -; clone_size: -; j_call: TRBJ2-5; cdr3_length: 14; v_call: TRBV4-1; cdr3_nt: TGCGCCAGCAGCCAGATGGGAGCACCCGAGACCCAGTACTTC; cdr3_aa: CASSQMGAPETQYF
d_call: -; clone_size: -; j_call: TRBJ1-5; cdr3_length: 15; v_call: TRBV2; cdr3_nt: TGTGCCAGCGGAGCCCAGGGAGGAAGTAATCAGCCCCAGCATTTT; cdr3_aa: CASGAQGGSNQPQHF
d_call: TRBD2; clone_size: -; j_call: TRBJ2-3; cdr3_length: 15; v_call: TRBV28; cdr3_nt: TGTGCCAGCAGTTCTAGCGGGAAGAGCACAGATACGCAGTATTTT; cdr3_aa: CASSSSGKSTDTQYF
d_call: -; clone_size: -; j_call: TRBJ1-4; cdr3_length: 15; v_call: TRBV19; cdr3_nt: TGTGCCAGTAGTATTTCCAGAAGGGGTAATGAAAAACTGTTTTTT; cdr3_aa: CASSISRRGNEKLFF
d_call: -; clone_size: -; j_call: TRBJ1-3; cdr3_length: 15; v_call: TRBV2; cdr3_nt: TGTGCCAGCAGAGCCGGGACACAGTCTGGAAACACCATATATTTT; cdr3_aa: CASRAGTQSGNTIYF
d_call: -; clone_size: -; j_call: TRBJ2-2; cdr3_length: 14; v_call: TRBV7-2; cdr3_nt: TGTGCCAGCAACTACTATGCGAACACCGGGGAGCTGTTTTTT; cdr3_aa: CASNYYANTGELFF
d_call: TRBD1; clone_size: -; j_call: TRBJ1-2; cdr3_length: 18; v_call: TRBV7-9; cdr3_nt: TGTGCCAGCAGCACGATGGACAGGGACAGGGGAGACTTCTATGGCTACACCTTC; cdr3_aa: CASSTMDRDRGDFYGYTF
d_call: -; clone_size: -; j_call: TRBJ2-3; cdr3_length: 14; v_call: TRBV5-1; cdr3_nt: TGCGCCAGCAGCCCGGGACCATCCACAGATACGCAGTATTTT; cdr3_aa: CASSPGPSTDTQYF
d_call: TRBD2; clone_size: -; j_call: TRBJ2-7; cdr3_length: 15; v_call: TRBV18; cdr3_nt: TGTGCCAGCTCACCACCCGGGACTAGTCCCTACGAGCAGTACTTC; cdr3_aa: CASSPPGTSPYEQYF
d_call: -; clone_size: few; j_call: TRBJ1-2; cdr3_length: 12; v_call: TRBV20-1; cdr3_nt: TGCAGTGCTAGTACGGGTAACTATGGCTACACCTTC; cdr3_aa: CSASTGNYGYTF
d_call: TRBD2; clone_size: -; j_call: TRBJ2-4; cdr3_length: 15; v_call: TRBV5-5; cdr3_nt: TGTGCCAGCAGCTATATAGCGGGAGAGGGAAACATTCAGTACTTC; cdr3_aa: CASSYIAGEGNIQYF
d_call: -; clone_size: -; j_call: TRBJ1-1; cdr3_length: 15; v_call: TRBV28; cdr3_nt: TGTGCCAGCAGTATCCCGTGGGGGGGGAACACTGAAGCTTTCTTT; cdr3_aa: CASSIPWGGNTEAFF
d_call: TRBD1; clone_size: -; j_call: TRBJ2-5; cdr3_length: 16; v_call: TRBV28; cdr3_nt: TGTGCCAGCAGCTTCCCCCCGGGACAGGGGGAAGAGACCCAGTACTTC; cdr3_aa: CASSFPPGQGEETQYF
d_call: TRBD2; clone_size: once; j_call: TRBJ2-2; cdr3_length: 21; v_call: TRBV4-1; cdr3_nt: TGCGCCAGCAGCCAGGTGACCTCCGGGACTAGCGGGGGGGCATTGGGAGGGGAGCTGTTTTTT; cdr3_aa: CASSQVTSGTSGGALGGELFF
d_call: TRBD2; clone_size: -; j_call: TRBJ2-5; cdr3_length: 14; v_call: TRBV19; cdr3_nt: TGTGCCAGTAGTTTAGGACTAGCGAGGGAGACCCAGTACTTC; cdr3_aa: CASSLGLARETQYF
d_call: -; clone_size: once; j_call: TRBJ1-3; cdr3_length: 14; v_call: TRBV25-1; cdr3_nt: TGTGCCAGCAGTGGGGATAGGGGTTCGAACACCATATATTTT; cdr3_aa: CASSGDRGSNTIYF
d_call: -; clone_size: -; j_call: TRBJ2-1; cdr3_length: 14; v_call: TRBV6-5; cdr3_nt: TGTGCCGGAGAAGGGGGGGCCAGGTACAATGAGCAGTTCTTC; cdr3_aa: CAGEGGARYNEQFF
d_call: -; clone_size: -; j_call: TRBJ2-5; cdr3_length: 14; v_call: TRBV7-6; cdr3_nt: TGTGCCAGCAGCTTAGGGACAGCTCAAGAGACCCAGTACTTC; cdr3_aa: CASSLGTAQETQYF
d_call: TRBD1; clone_size: -; j_call: TRBJ2-7; cdr3_length: 17; v_call: TRBV15; cdr3_nt: TGTGCCACCAGCAGCCCCGGTTGGGGACAGGGTGCCCACGAGCAGTACTTC; cdr3_aa: CATSSPGWGQGAHEQYF
d_call: -; clone_size: -; j_call: TRBJ2-3; cdr3_length: 14; v_call: TRBV11-2; cdr3_nt: TGTGCCAGCAGCCCCCGAGCAGGAATAGATACGCAGTATTTT; cdr3_aa: CASSPRAGIDTQYF
d_call: -; clone_size: -; j_call: TRBJ1-3; cdr3_length: 15; v_call: TRBV19; cdr3_nt: TGTGCCAGTAGTATAGATTCCCTGATGGGAAACACCATATATTTT; cdr3_aa: CASSIDSLMGNTIYF